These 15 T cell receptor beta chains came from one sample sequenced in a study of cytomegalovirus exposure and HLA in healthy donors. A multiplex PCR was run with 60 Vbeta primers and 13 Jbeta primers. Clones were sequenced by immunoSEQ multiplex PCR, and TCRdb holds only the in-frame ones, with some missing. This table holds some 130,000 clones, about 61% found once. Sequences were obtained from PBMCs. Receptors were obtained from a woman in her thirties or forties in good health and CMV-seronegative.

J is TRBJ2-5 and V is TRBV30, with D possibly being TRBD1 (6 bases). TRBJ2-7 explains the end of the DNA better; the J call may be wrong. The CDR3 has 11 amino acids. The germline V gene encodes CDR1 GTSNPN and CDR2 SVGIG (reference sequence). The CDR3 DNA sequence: TGTGCCTGGACAGGGGCCTACGAGCAGTACTTC. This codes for CAWTGAYEQYF.

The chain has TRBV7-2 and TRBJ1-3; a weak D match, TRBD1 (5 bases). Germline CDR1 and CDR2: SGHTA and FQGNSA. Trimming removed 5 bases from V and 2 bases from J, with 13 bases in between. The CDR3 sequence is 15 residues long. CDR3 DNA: TGTGCCAGCAGCGCCTCATGGGGCGCTGGAAACACCATATATTTT. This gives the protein CASSASWGAGNTIYF. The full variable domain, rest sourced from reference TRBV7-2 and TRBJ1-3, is GAGVSQSPSNKVTEKGKDVELRCDPISGHTALYWYRQSLGQGLEFLIYFQGNSAPDKSGLPSDRFSAERTGGSVSTLTIQRTQQEDSAVYLCASSASWGAGNTIYFGEGSWLTVV.

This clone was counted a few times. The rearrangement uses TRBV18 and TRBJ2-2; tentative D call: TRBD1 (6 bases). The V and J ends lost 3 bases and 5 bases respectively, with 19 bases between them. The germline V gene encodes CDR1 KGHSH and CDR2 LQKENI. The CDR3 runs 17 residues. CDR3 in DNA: TGTGCCAGCTCACCTCCCTATACAGGGTCGGGAACCGGGGAGCTGTTTTTT. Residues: CASSPPYTGSGTGELFF.

CDR3 in DNA: TGTGCCAGCAGTTACTCGTTAACTCATGGCTACACCTTC. Its translation: CASSYSLTHGYTF. This sequence joins TRBV6-5 and TRBJ1-2; D gene uncertain. This CDR3 is 13 amino acids long. V lost 0 bases and J lost 6, with 8 bases in between. From germline, CDR1 is MNHEY and CDR2 SVGAGI.

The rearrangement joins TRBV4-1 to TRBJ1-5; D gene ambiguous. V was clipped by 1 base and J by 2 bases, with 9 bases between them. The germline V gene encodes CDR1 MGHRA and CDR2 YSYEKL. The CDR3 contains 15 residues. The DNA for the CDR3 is TGCGCCAGCAGCCAAGGACCAGAGGGCAATCAGCCCCAGCATTTT. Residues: CASSQGPEGNQPQHF.

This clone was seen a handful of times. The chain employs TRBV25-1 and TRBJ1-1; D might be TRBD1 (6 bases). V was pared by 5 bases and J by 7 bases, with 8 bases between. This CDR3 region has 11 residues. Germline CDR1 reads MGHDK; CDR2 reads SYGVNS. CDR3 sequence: CASSSRGEAFF. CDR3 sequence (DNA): TGTGCCAGCAGTAGCAGGGGTGAAGCTTTCTTT.

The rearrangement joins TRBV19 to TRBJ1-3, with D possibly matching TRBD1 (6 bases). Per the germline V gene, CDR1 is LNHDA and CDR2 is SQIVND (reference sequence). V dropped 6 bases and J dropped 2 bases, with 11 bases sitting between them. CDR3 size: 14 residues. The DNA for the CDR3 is TGTGCCAGTAGCCAGGGGCGTGCTGGAAACACCATATATTTT. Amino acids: CASSQGRAGNTIYF. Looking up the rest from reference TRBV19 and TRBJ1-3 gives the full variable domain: DGGITQSPKYLFRKEGQNVTLSCEQNLNHDAMYWYRQDPGQGLRLIYYSQIVNDFQKGDIAEGYSVSREKKESFPLTVTSAQKNPTAFYLCASSQGRAGNTIYFGEGSWLTVV.

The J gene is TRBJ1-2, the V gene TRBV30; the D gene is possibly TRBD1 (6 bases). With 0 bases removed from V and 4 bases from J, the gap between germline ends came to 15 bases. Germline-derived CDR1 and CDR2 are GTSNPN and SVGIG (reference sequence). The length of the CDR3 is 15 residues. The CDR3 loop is CAWSVSTGGAYGYTF. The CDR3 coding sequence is TGTGCCTGGAGTGTTTCCACCGGGGGGGCCTATGGCTACACCTTC.

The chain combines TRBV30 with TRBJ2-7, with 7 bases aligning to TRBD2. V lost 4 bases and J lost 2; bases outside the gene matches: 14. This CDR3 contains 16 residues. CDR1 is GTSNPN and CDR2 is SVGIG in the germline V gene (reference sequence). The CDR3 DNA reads TGTGCCTGGAACCGCTCGACTAGCCGTCATACCTACGAGCAGTACTTC. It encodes CAWNRSTSRHTYEQYF. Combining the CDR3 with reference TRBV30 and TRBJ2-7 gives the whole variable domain SQTIHQWPATLVQPVGSPLSLECTVEGTSNPNLYWYRQAAGRGLQLLFYSVGIGQISSEVPQNLSASRPQDRQFILSSKKLLLSDSGFYLCAWNRSTSRHTYEQYFGPGTRLTVT.

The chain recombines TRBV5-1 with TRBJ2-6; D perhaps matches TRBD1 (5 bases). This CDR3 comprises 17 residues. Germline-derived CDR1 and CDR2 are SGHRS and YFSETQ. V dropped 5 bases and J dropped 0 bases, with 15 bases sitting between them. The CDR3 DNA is TGCGCCAGCAGGCGAGATTTCAGGGACTCTGGGGCCAACGTCCTGACTTTC. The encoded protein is CASRRDFRDSGANVLTF. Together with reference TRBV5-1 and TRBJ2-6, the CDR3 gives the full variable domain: KAGVTQTPRYLIKTRGQQVTLSCSPISGHRSVSWYQQTPGQGLQFLFEYFSETQRNKGNFPGRFSGRQFSNSRSEMNVSTLELGDSALYLCASRRDFRDSGANVLTFGAGSRLTVL.

CDR3 DNA: TGTGCCAGCAGCTTGGCTGGGCCTGGTTCACCCCTCCACTTT. Translation gives CASSLAGPGSPLHF. This rearrangement joins TRBV5-4 to TRBJ1-6, with D hard to call. With 0 bases removed from V and 9 bases from J, the gap between germline ends came to 10 bases. Germline-derived CDR1 and CDR2 are SGHNT and YYREEE (reference sequence). The CDR3 is made up of 14 amino acids.

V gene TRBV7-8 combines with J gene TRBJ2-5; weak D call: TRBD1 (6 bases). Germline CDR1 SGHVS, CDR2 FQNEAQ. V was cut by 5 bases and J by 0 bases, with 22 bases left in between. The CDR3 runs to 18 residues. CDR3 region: CASSPRDGQISYQETQYF. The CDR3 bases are TGTGCCAGCAGCCCTAGGGACGGACAGATTTCGTACCAAGAGACCCAGTACTTC.

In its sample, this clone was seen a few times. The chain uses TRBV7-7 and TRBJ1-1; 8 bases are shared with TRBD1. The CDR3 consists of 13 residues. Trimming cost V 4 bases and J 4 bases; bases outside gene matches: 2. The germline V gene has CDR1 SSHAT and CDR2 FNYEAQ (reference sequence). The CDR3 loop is CASSYDRGTEAFF. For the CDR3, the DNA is TGTGCCAGCAGCTACGACAGGGGCACTGAAGCTTTCTTT.

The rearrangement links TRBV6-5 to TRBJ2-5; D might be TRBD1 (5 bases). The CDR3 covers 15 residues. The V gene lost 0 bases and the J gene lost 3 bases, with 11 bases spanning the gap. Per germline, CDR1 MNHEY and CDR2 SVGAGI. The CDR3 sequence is CASSYSLREEETQYF. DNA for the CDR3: TGTGCCAGCAGTTACTCCCTCAGGGAAGAAGAGACCCAGTACTTC.

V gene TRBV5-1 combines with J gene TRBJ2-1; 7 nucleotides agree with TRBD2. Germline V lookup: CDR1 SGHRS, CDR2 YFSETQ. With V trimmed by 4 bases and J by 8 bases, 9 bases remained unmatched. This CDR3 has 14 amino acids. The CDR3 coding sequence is TGCGCCAGCAGCCCGACTAGCCGGGGAGATGAGCAGTTCTTC. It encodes CASSPTSRGDEQFF.